The 14 T cell receptor beta chains presented below share a single source sample, sequenced in a study of cytomegalovirus exposure and HLA in healthy donors. The PCR contained 60 Vbeta and 13 Jbeta primers. The protocol was immunoSEQ multiplex PCR, while the TCRdb copy is restricted to in-frame clones and leaves out a portion. The table lists about 200,000 clones, roughly 80% of them singletons. Sequenced input: PBMCs. These TCRs come from a young woman in good health and CMV-seronegative.

This clone occurred a few times. The gene calls are TRBV28 and TRBJ2-5; a possible D gene is TRBD2 (6 bases). The better agreement between TRBJ2-7 and the DNA end casts doubt on the J call. The CDR3 length is 15 residues. Germline CDR1 and CDR2: MDHEN and SYDVKM. The CDR3 nucleotides read TGTGCCAGCAGTTTTGGCGGGATAAGTTCCTACGAGCAGTACTTC. It is translated as CASSFGGISSYEQYF.

This clone was seen a few times. V and J are TRBV6-6 and TRBJ1-1; the D gene is possibly TRBD1 (6 bases). Per the germline V gene, CDR1 is MNHNY and CDR2 is SVGAGI (reference sequence). This CDR3 contains 15 residues. Trimming pared 6 bases from V and 2 bases from J, leaving 16 bases between. The chain's CDR3 is CASSISVGGNTEAFF. CDR3 nucleotide sequence: TGTGCCAGCAGCATCTCGGTAGGGGGTAACACTGAAGCTTTCTTT.

The rearrangement links TRBV10-1 to TRBJ2-1; D may be TRBD1 (6 bases). This CDR3 is built from 14 residues. Germline CDR1 WNHNN, CDR2 SYGVQD (reference sequence). Trimming took 6 bases from V and 0 from J, leaving 9 bases between them. Here the CDR3 reads CASSRTDSYNEQFF. The CDR3 nucleotides read TGCGCCAGCAGCCGGACAGACTCCTACAATGAGCAGTTCTTC.

This clone showed up just once. This chain links TRBV19 with TRBJ1-1; D might be TRBD1 (6 bases). The CDR3 has 12 amino acids. The germline gives CDR1 LNHDA, CDR2 SQIVND (reference sequence). Trimming left V 5 bases short and J 8 bases short, with 12 bases between. The CDR3 protein is CASSLGTREAFF. The CDR3 bases are TGTGCCAGTAGTTTAGGGACACGAGAAGCTTTCTTT.

This chain links TRBV2 with TRBJ2-2, with 7 bases identical to TRBD2. The V gene's germline CDR1 is SNHLY and CDR2 FYNNEI. Trimming cost V 4 bases and J 6 bases; bases outside gene matches: 2. There are 13 residues in the CDR3. The CDR3 here is CASSGGRAGELFF. For the CDR3, the DNA is TGTGCCAGCAGTGGTGGGAGGGCCGGGGAGCTGTTTTTT.

The chain employs TRBV30 and TRBJ2-2; D gene unclear. Germline CDR1 is GTSNPN and CDR2 is SVGIG (reference sequence). V lost 5 bases and J 1 base, leaving 11 bases between the germline ends. This CDR3 comprises 14 residues. CDR3 in amino acids: CAWDLGKNTGELFF. CDR3 coding DNA: TGTGCCTGGGACCTGGGCAAGAACACCGGGGAGCTGTTTTTT.

This clone has a single count. The chain uses TRBV5-1 and TRBJ2-5; 7 bases are a match to TRBD2. Unmatched junction bases numbered 11, after V lost 5 bases and J lost 4 bases. CDR3 length: 15 residues. The germline V gene encodes CDR1 SGHRS and CDR2 YFSETQ. CDR3 sequence (DNA): TGCGCCAGCAGTTTTGAGGGAGGGCCGGCAGAGACCCAGTACTTC. Translation: CASSFEGGPAETQYF.

This clone was seen more than once but under ten times. This sequence joins TRBV27 and TRBJ1-4; no definite D call. This CDR3 spans 16 amino acids. Germline CDR1 MNHEY, CDR2 SMNVEV (reference sequence). Trimming left V 6 bases short and J 0 bases short, with 14 bases between. CDR3 nucleotide sequence: TGTGCCAGCAGCTCACGACTACGGGCAACTAATGAAAAACTGTTTTTT. It translates to CASSSRLRATNEKLFF.

This chain connects TRBV9 to TRBJ1-1; no reliable D call. Trimming cost V 0 bases and J 2 bases, with 8 bases left between them. Per germline, CDR1 SGDLS and CDR2 YYNGEE. CDR3 length: 14 amino acids. CDR3 sequence reads: CASSVEVANTEAFF. The CDR3 DNA reads as TGTGCCAGCAGCGTAGAAGTGGCCAACACTGAAGCTTTCTTT.

The chain combines TRBV7-2 with TRBJ2-1; 8 bases are a match to TRBD2. The CDR3 contains 14 residues. Germline trimming cut 1 base from V and 5 bases from J; bases unmatched to any gene: 1. Per germline, CDR1 SGHTA and CDR2 FQGNSA. CDR3 sequence: CASSLVLADNEQFF. The DNA for the CDR3 is TGTGCCAGCAGCTTAGTACTAGCGGACAATGAGCAGTTCTTC.

V is TRBV7-9 and J is TRBJ2-7, with 9 bases aligning to TRBD1. V shed 4 bases, J shed 5 bases, and the junction held 9 bases outside the gene matches. The germline CDR1 and CDR2 sequences are SEHNR and FQNEAQ (reference sequence). The CDR3 sequence is 15 residues long. Here the CDR3 DNA reads TGTGCCAGCAGCTCAGCGGGGACAGGGCAGGACGAGCAGTACTTC. Translation: CASSSAGTGQDEQYF.

This clone has a handful of counts. The J gene is TRBJ1-1, the V gene TRBV28; no clear D. Trimming shortened V by 8 bases and J by 0 bases, and 10 bases separated the two germline ends. Germline lookup yields CDR1 MDHEN and CDR2 SYDVKM. The CDR3 runs 13 residues. The CDR3: CASCWGVNTEAFF. The CDR3 DNA sequence: TGTGCCAGCTGTTGGGGAGTGAACACTGAAGCTTTCTTT.

The chain has TRBV5-4 and TRBJ2-6; D possibly corresponds to TRBD1 (5 bases). CDR1 SGHNT and CDR2 YYREEE come from the germline V gene (reference sequence). Trimming took off 5 bases at V and 1 base at J, with 10 bases between the two ends. The CDR3 is 15 residues long. Here the CDR3 DNA reads TGTGCCAGCAGTGCTACAGGATCTGGGGCCAACGTCCTGACTTTC. Protein sequence: CASSATGSGANVLTF.

This clone was seen just once. The identical CDR3 is also encoded by other nucleotide sequences in the sample. The chain combines TRBV4-3 with TRBJ2-7; 8 bases map to TRBD2. Trimming removed 0 bases from V and 1 base from J; junction bases left unmatched: 2. This CDR3 has 15 amino acids. Germline CDR1 is LGHNA and CDR2 is YSLEER. CDR3 DNA: TGCGCCAGCAGCCAAGATACTAGCGGATCCTACGAGCAGTACTTC. As protein: CASSQDTSGSYEQYF.